A single sample is the source of the 28 T cell receptor beta chains below, sequenced in a study of cytomegalovirus exposure and HLA in healthy donors. 13 Jbeta primers and 60 Vbeta primers were used for the PCR. The table came from immunoSEQ multiplex PCR; TCRdb's copy has only in-frame clones and leaves some out. The sample holds over 100,000 clones. Sequencing was carried out using PBMCs. Receptors originate from a woman aged 40-49 years in good health and CMV-seropositive.

The V gene is TRBV7-2, the J gene TRBJ2-7, with 10 bases aligning to TRBD1. Losses at the gene ends were 6 bases for V and 1 base for J; bases not matched to a gene: 3. Germline values: CDR1 SGHTA, CDR2 FQGNSA. The CDR3 extends over 14 amino acids. For the CDR3, the DNA is TGTGCCAGCAGTCGGACAGGGGGTTCCTACGAGCAGTACTTC. It specifies CASSRTGGSYEQYF.

The chain employs TRBV12-5 and TRBJ1-1; possible D gene TRBD1, 5 bases. The CDR3 totals 17 residues. Deletions cut 2 bases from V and 5 bases from J, with 21 bases between. From germline, CDR1 is LGHNT and CDR2 FRNRAP. The CDR3 sequence is CASGLILNKGKPTEAFF. The CDR3 DNA is TGTGCTAGTGGTTTGATATTAAACAAGGGGAAACCAACTGAAGCTTTCTTT.

The chain employs TRBV5-6 and TRBJ1-1, with D perhaps TRBD1 (5 bases). Germline-derived CDR1 and CDR2 are SGHDT and YYEEEE. The germline V and J ends were trimmed by 6 bases and 1 base, with 16 bases remaining between them. The CDR3 loop spans 15 amino acids. The DNA of the CDR3 is TGTGCCAGCACCCGCCCTGACAGACCGAACACTGAAGCTTTCTTT. Protein sequence: CASTRPDRPNTEAFF.

The rearrangement joins TRBV27 to TRBJ2-7; D perhaps matches TRBD1 (5 bases). V was cut by 10 bases and J by 0 bases, with 25 bases left in between. This CDR3 is built from 17 residues. Germline loops: CDR1 MNHEY, CDR2 SMNVEV (reference sequence). This CDR3 is CATSLNAGPTLSYEQYF. CDR3 bases: TGTGCCACTTCGCTAAACGCAGGGCCGACCCTCTCCTACGAGCAGTACTTC.

The gene calls are TRBV7-3 and TRBJ2-2, with D possibly matching TRBD2 (5 bases). The CDR3 is 16 amino acids. The V end was cut by 5 bases, the J end by 0 bases, with 13 bases between. CDR1 is SGHTA, CDR2 FQGTGA, per germline. CDR3 nucleotide sequence: TGTGCCAGCAGCAGGACTTACGACGCGAACACCGGGGAGCTGTTTTTT. Amino acids: CASSRTYDANTGELFF.

This chain joins TRBV5-1 and TRBJ1-6; a weak D match, TRBD1 (6 bases). CDR3 size: 17 residues. Trimming removed 0 bases from V and 7 bases from J, with 17 bases in between. Germline V gene data show CDR1 as SGHRS and CDR2 as YFSETQ. CDR3 nucleotides: TGCGCCAGCAGCTTGGCCGCGGCAGGGGCCCTCAATTCACCCCTCCACTTT. Its protein product is CASSLAAAGALNSPLHF.

The chain has TRBV28 and TRBJ2-7; TRBD1 matches at 7 bases. Trimming took 5 bases from V and 5 from J; bases not matched to a gene: 9. This CDR3 spans 14 amino acids. CDR1 and CDR2 from the germline V gene are MDHEN and SYDVKM. The CDR3 reads CASSIGDSLDEQYF. The CDR3 nucleotides read TGTGCCAGCAGTATAGGGGACAGTCTCGACGAGCAGTACTTC.

The rearrangement links TRBV25-1 to TRBJ2-7, with TRBD2 matching 7 bases. Germline V lookup: CDR1 MGHDK, CDR2 SYGVNS. The CDR3 runs 14 residues. V lost 8 bases to trimming and J lost 2 bases; unmatched junction nucleotides: 9. CDR3 bases: TGTGCCAGCTCCATTCCGGGACTACCCTACGAGCAGTACTTC. Protein product: CASSIPGLPYEQYF.

This chain joins TRBV28 and TRBJ2-7, with D perhaps matching TRBD1 (6 bases). V lost 6 bases and J 5 bases, leaving 14 bases between the germline ends. Germline values: CDR1 MDHEN, CDR2 SYDVKM. The length of the CDR3 is 13 residues. CDR3 in DNA: TGTGCCAGCAGCATACAGGGCGCCCACGAGCAGTACTTC. It specifies CASSIQGAHEQYF.

The J gene is TRBJ2-7, the V gene TRBV7-6, with D possibly TRBD2 on 5 matching bases. Trimming left V 5 bases short and J 6 bases short, with 14 bases between. From germline, CDR1 is SGHVS and CDR2 FNYEAQ. This CDR3 has 13 amino acids. The CDR3 DNA follows: TGTGCCAGCAGCGCCCTCGTTGGAGGCGAGCAGTACTTC. It specifies CASSALVGGEQYF.

The chain joins TRBV5-1 to TRBJ2-7, with TRBD2 as a possible D gene (6 bases). The CDR3 extends over 15 amino acids. V lost 1 base, J lost 0 bases, and 11 bases lay in between. Germline CDR1 is SGHRS and CDR2 is YFSETQ. CDR3 coding DNA: TGCGCCAGCAGCTTGAACGCGGGGAGCTCCTACGAGCAGTACTTC. Encoded protein: CASSLNAGSSYEQYF.

J is TRBJ2-2 and V is TRBV5-8; 10 positions match TRBD2. The germline V gene has CDR1 SGHTS and CDR2 YDEGEE. The CDR3 extends over 16 amino acids. Trimming cost V 0 bases and J 4 bases; bases outside gene matches: 3. The CDR3 sequence: CASSLGIAGGTGELFF. The CDR3 nucleotides read TGTGCCAGCAGCTTGGGGATAGCGGGAGGCACCGGGGAGCTGTTTTTT.

This chain links TRBV25-1 with TRBJ1-1, with 8 bases matching TRBD1. J lost 5 bases, V lost 6 bases, and 5 bases had no gene match. This CDR3 is 13 amino acids long. The germline CDR1 and CDR2 sequences are MGHDK and SYGVNS. The DNA of the CDR3 is TGTGCCAGCAGCCGACAGGGGATAACTGAAGCTTTCTTT. It yields the protein CASSRQGITEAFF.

The chain carries TRBV5-4 and TRBJ1-2; 7 nucleotides match TRBD1. The CDR3 spans 13 residues. With 1 base clipped from V and 6 bases from J, the junction kept 3 bases outside the gene matches. Germline V CDR1 and CDR2: SGHNT, YYREEE (reference sequence). The DNA of the CDR3 is TGTGCCAGCAGCTTGTTGCAGGGGGATGGCTACACCTTC. Translating it yields CASSLLQGDGYTF.

This chain links TRBV19 with TRBJ2-1, with 10 nucleotides matching TRBD2. The junction had 9 bases not matched to a gene; V was cut back by 3 bases and J by 4 bases. The CDR3 contains 17 residues. Per germline, CDR1 LNHDA and CDR2 SQIVND (reference sequence). CDR3 coding DNA: TGTGCCAGTAGTATTCCGTCAGCGGGAGGGCAATACAATGAGCAGTTCTTC. Its protein is CASSIPSAGGQYNEQFF.

CDR3 protein: CASSYAGQGYGYTF. As DNA, the CDR3 is TGTGCCAGCAGTTACGCTGGACAGGGGTATGGCTACACCTTC. The chain links TRBV6-5 to TRBJ1-2; 9 nucleotides match TRBD1. V was clipped by 2 bases and J by 5 bases; unmatched bases: 3. The CDR3 has 14 residues. Germline loops: CDR1 MNHEY, CDR2 SVGAGI.

V is TRBV9 and J is TRBJ1-2; D ambiguous. Germline values: CDR1 SGDLS, CDR2 YYNGEE. Trimming pared 4 bases from V and 8 bases from J, leaving 12 bases between. The CDR3 has 12 amino acids. CDR3 coding DNA: TGTGCCAGCAGCCGGGCAGCGGAAGGCTACACCTTC. Translation: CASSRAAEGYTF.

V is TRBV5-4 and J is TRBJ2-5; D possibly corresponds to TRBD1 (6 bases). This CDR3 region has 13 residues. Trimming stripped 5 bases from V and 2 bases from J, with 10 bases between. CDR1 SGHNT and CDR2 YYREEE come from the germline V gene (reference sequence). The CDR3 loop is CASRSGQQETQYF. CDR3 bases: TGTGCCAGCAGATCGGGACAACAAGAGACCCAGTACTTC. Looking up the rest from reference TRBV5-4 and TRBJ2-5 gives the full variable domain: ETGVTQSPTHLIKTRGQQVTLRCSSQSGHNTVSWYQQALGQGPQFIFQYYREEENGRGNFPPRFSGLQFPNYSSELNVNALELDDSALYLCASRSGQQETQYFGPGTRLLVL.

The V call is TRBV30, the J call TRBJ1-1, with D tentatively TRBD1 (6 bases). There are 14 residues in the CDR3. Germline CDR1 is GTSNPN and CDR2 is SVGIG (reference sequence). Trimming took off 2 bases at V and 4 bases at J, with 14 bases between the two ends. The CDR3 DNA is TGTGCCTGGAGTCAACAGGGATTAGGCACTGAAGCTTTCTTT. Encoded protein: CAWSQQGLGTEAFF. Full variable domain (rest looked up from reference TRBV30 and TRBJ1-1): SQTIHQWPATLVQPVGSPLSLECTVEGTSNPNLYWYRQAAGRGLQLLFYSVGIGQISSEVPQNLSASRPQDRQFILSSKKLLLSDSGFYLCAWSQQGLGTEAFFGQGTRLTVV.

The chain joins TRBV6-4 to TRBJ2-2; D is unclear. Trimming removed 2 bases at V and 3 bases at J, with 7 bases between. The CDR3 covers 14 residues. Germline CDR1 and CDR2: MRHNA and SNTAGT. For the CDR3, the DNA is TGTGCCAGCAGTGACGAACTACACACCGGGGAGCTGTTTTTT. It translates to CASSDELHTGELFF.

The V call is TRBV7-9, the J call TRBJ1-3; D is undetermined. Germline assignment: CDR1 SEHNR and CDR2 FQNEAQ (reference sequence). There are 13 residues in the CDR3. V was cut by 5 bases and J by 3 bases, with 8 bases left in between. In DNA, the CDR3 is TGTGCCAGCAGCCCACCCAGTGGAAACACCATATATTTT. This gives the protein CASSPPSGNTIYF.

This chain links TRBV27 with TRBJ2-5; D might be TRBD2 (6 bases). Germline CDR1 MNHEY, CDR2 SMNVEV (reference sequence). This CDR3 has 13 amino acids. V was shortened by 3 bases and J by 3 bases, with 8 bases between the two germline ends. CDR3 nucleotides: TGTGCCAGCAGTTTCTCGGGGGAAGAGACCCAGTACTTC. It is translated as CASSFSGEETQYF.

The rearrangement uses TRBV5-1 and TRBJ2-1; no clear D. Deletions cut 0 bases from V and 0 bases from J, with 7 bases between. CDR1 is SGHRS, CDR2 YFSETQ, per germline. This CDR3 has 15 amino acids. The CDR3 nucleotides are TGCGCCAGCAGCTTGGGCCTTAGCTCCTACAATGAGCAGTTCTTC. Translation: CASSLGLSSYNEQFF.

The V call is TRBV5-1, the J call TRBJ2-2; weak D call: TRBD1 (6 bases). Trimming shortened V by 3 bases and J by 2 bases, and 14 bases separated the two germline ends. The CDR3 runs 16 residues. CDR1 and CDR2 (germline): SGHRS, YFSETQ. The CDR3 DNA reads TGCGCCAGCAGCTCGGCCGACAGGATAAACACCGGGGAGCTGTTTTTT. Translated: CASSSADRINTGELFF.

The chain is built from TRBV9 and TRBJ2-3, with D perhaps matching TRBD2 (5 bases). The CDR3 length is 15 residues. Per the germline V gene, CDR1 is SGDLS and CDR2 is YYNGEE. Deletions cut 0 bases from V and 4 bases from J, with 12 bases between. The CDR3 spells CASSVDEGQADTQYF. DNA for the CDR3: TGTGCCAGCAGCGTAGATGAGGGCCAAGCAGATACGCAGTATTTT.

The chain combines TRBV9 with TRBJ1-2; 10 bases line up with TRBD1. The CDR3 contains 18 residues. The V gene end was trimmed by 4 bases and the J gene end by 2 bases; junction bases not matched to a gene: 14. Germline assignment: CDR1 SGDLS and CDR2 YYNGEE. CDR3 in amino acids: CASSLTPERTGGNYGYTF. The CDR3 coding sequence is TGTGCCAGCAGCCTCACCCCAGAAAGGACAGGGGGGAACTATGGCTACACCTTC.

On this clone: The junction shows a germline mismatch at one end, possibly a read error. The chain is built from TRBV5-5 and TRBJ1-4; D is undetermined. The germline CDR1 and CDR2 sequences are SGHKS and YYEKEE (reference sequence). The CDR3 totals 14 residues. The CDR3 loop is CASSLFATNGKLFF. The CDR3 nucleotides read TGTGCCAGCAGCTTGTTCGCAACTAATGGAAAACTGTTTTTT.

The chain uses TRBV7-9 and TRBJ1-2; TRBD1 agrees at 9 bases. Germline V gives CDR1 SEHNR, CDR2 FQNEAQ (reference sequence). The V gene end was trimmed by 8 bases and the J gene end by 8 bases; junction bases not matched to a gene: 12. The CDR3 loop spans 14 amino acids. CDR3 nucleotides: TGTGCCAGCGAAAAAGAGGGACAGGGACGCGGCTACACCTTC. This translates into CASEKEGQGRGYTF.